A single sample is the source of the 32 T cell receptor beta chains below, sequenced in a study of blood T cell repertoires in COVID-19. The protocol was immunoSEQ multiplex PCR, while the TCRdb copy is restricted to in-frame clones and leaves out a portion. The profile shows approximately 220,000 clones, roughly 86% of them singletons. Sequencing input: PBMCs or T cells enriched from blood (not recorded which). Source of these receptors: a woman aged 25 to 39 with acute COVID-19.

V is TRBV7-9 and J is TRBJ2-6, with D perhaps TRBD1 (6 bases). The germline V and J ends were trimmed by 5 bases and 11 bases, with 19 bases remaining between them. The CDR3 has 15 amino acids. Germline-derived CDR1 and CDR2 are SEHNR and FQNEAQ (reference sequence). Written as DNA, the CDR3 is TGTGCCAGCAGCCGCAGACAGGCCCTCGTGGACGTCCTGACTTTC. It codes for CASSRRQALVDVLTF.

This clone came up once. The chain joins TRBV21-1 to TRBJ1-1; the table's TRBD1 call for D was not verified on the DNA. TRBV21-1 is marked as a pseudogene. There are 10 residues in the CDR3. CDR3 coding DNA: TGTGCCGCTACTCAGGGTGAAGCTTTCTTT. Protein sequence: CAATQGEAFF.

V is TRBV7-2 and J is TRBJ2-4; 15 bases are shared with TRBD2. The CDR3 runs to 16 residues. With V trimmed by 4 bases and J by 9 bases, 7 bases remained unmatched. Looked up from germline, CDR1 is SGHTA and CDR2 is FQGNSA. The CDR3 bases are TGTGCCAGCAGCTCCGCGGGACTAGCGGGGGGCGGCATTCAGTACTTC. Residues: CASSSAGLAGGGIQYF.

The genes are TRBV6-5 and TRBJ1-4; no clear D. V dropped 0 bases and J dropped 7 bases, with 6 bases sitting between them. Germline CDR1 MNHEY, CDR2 SVGAGI. The CDR3 has 13 residues. CDR3 DNA sequence: TGTGCCAGCAGTTACTCCCCGGGTGAAAAACTGTTTTTT. It yields the protein CASSYSPGEKLFF.

The chain uses TRBV19 and TRBJ1-4; 8 bases map to TRBD1. The length of the CDR3 is 14 residues. The V and J ends lost 8 bases and 2 bases, in that order; junction bases with no gene match: 4. Germline V gene sequence: CDR1 LNHDA, CDR2 SQIVND (reference sequence). The CDR3 loop reads CASSDRETNEKLFF. DNA for the CDR3: TGTGCCAGTTCGGACAGGGAGACTAATGAAAAACTGTTTTTT.

This chain links TRBV21-1 with TRBJ1-4; whether TRBD1, the table's D call, matches the DNA was not checked. TRBV21-1 is a known pseudogene. The CDR3 extends over 15 amino acids. The CDR3 nucleotides are TGTGCCAGCAGCAAAGAACGTACAGGGAGTGAAAAACTGTTTTTT. Its protein product is CASSKERTGSEKLFF.

The gene calls are TRBV19 and TRBJ1-3; no definite D call. The ends were cut back, 8 bases at V and 4 bases at J, with 18 bases in the middle. Germline V gene sequence: CDR1 LNHDA, CDR2 SQIVND (reference sequence). The length of the CDR3 is 15 residues. The CDR3 spells CASGPYSLGGNTIYF. CDR3 nucleotides: TGTGCCAGTGGCCCGTATTCGCTCGGGGGAAACACCATATATTTT.

The chain combines TRBV18 with TRBJ2-4, with D maybe TRBD1 (6 bases). CDR1 is KGHSH, CDR2 LQKENI, per germline. Trimming left V 4 bases short and J 0 bases short, with 10 bases between. There are 15 residues in the CDR3. The CDR3: CASSRTVLAKNIQYF. The CDR3 nucleotides read TGTGCCAGCTCACGGACAGTTCTAGCCAAAAACATTCAGTACTTC.

This clone appeared once. J is TRBJ2-3 and V is TRBV5-1; 9 bases are shared with TRBD1. CDR1 is SGHRS and CDR2 is YFSETQ in the germline V gene. Trimming cost V 4 bases and J 4 bases; bases outside gene matches: 7. There are 15 residues in the CDR3. The CDR3 loop reads CASSPTTGGADTQYF. The CDR3 DNA is TGCGCCAGCAGCCCAACGACAGGGGGAGCAGATACGCAGTATTTT.

In the case of this clone: One end of the junction fails to match germline, which may point to a read error. The chain employs TRBV7-9 and TRBJ1-5, with 8 bases that match TRBD1. The CDR3 is 15 amino acids. Germline CDR1 and CDR2: SEHNR and FQNEAQ (reference sequence). This chain's CDR3 is CAGSRAGGTDQPQHF. The CDR3 coding sequence is TGTGCCGGCAGCCGGGCAGGGGGCACGGATCAGCCCCAGCATTTT.

CDR3 loop: CASTDRRYEQYF. The CDR3, as DNA: TGTGCCAGCACGGACAGGAGATACGAGCAGTACTTC. V usage is TRBV2 and J usage is TRBJ2-7, with 7 bases lining up with TRBD1. The CDR3 is made up of 12 amino acids. Germline V gene data show CDR1 as SNHLY and CDR2 as FYNNEI. V trimming: 7 bases; J trimming: 4 bases; junction bases outside the gene matches: 4.

The chain joins TRBV4-1 to TRBJ2-7; 7 positions agree with TRBD2. This CDR3 spans 15 amino acids. The germline CDR1 and CDR2 sequences are MGHRA and YSYEKL. Germline trimming cut 4 bases from V and 2 bases from J; bases unmatched to any gene: 8. The CDR3 sequence: CASSPYGGGTYEQYF. CDR3 bases: TGCGCCAGCAGCCCCTATGGGGGGGGGACCTACGAGCAGTACTTC.

CDR3: CASAVQGAGWVHEQYF. The CDR3 DNA sequence: TGTGCCAGCGCTGTACAGGGGGCTGGTTGGGTACACGAGCAGTACTTC. The rearrangement links TRBV19 to TRBJ2-7; 9 positions agree with TRBD1. Germline V gene data show CDR1 as LNHDA and CDR2 as SQIVND (reference sequence). The junction had 17 bases not matched to a gene; V was cut back by 9 bases and J by 5 bases. The CDR3 has 16 residues. The whole variable domain, remainder taken from reference TRBV19 and TRBJ2-7, is DGGITQSPKYLFRKEGQNVTLSCEQNLNHDAMYWYRQDPGQGLRLIYYSQIVNDFQKGDIAEGYSVSREKKESFPLTVTSAQKNPTAFYLCASAVQGAGWVHEQYFGPGTRLTVT.

This clone was observed a single time. The V gene is TRBV9, the J gene TRBJ2-6; D is unclear. CDR1 is SGDLS and CDR2 is YYNGEE in the germline V gene. This CDR3 comprises 16 residues. V lost 4 bases to trimming and J lost 0 bases, with 11 bases between them. The CDR3 sequence: CASSPDTVSGANVLTF. The CDR3 coding sequence is TGTGCCAGCAGCCCCGATACGGTCTCTGGGGCCAACGTCCTGACTTTC.

This chain joins TRBV4-1 and TRBJ1-5; 11 bases are shared with TRBD1. Germline CDR1 is MGHRA and CDR2 is YSYEKL. V shed 4 bases, J shed 4 bases, and the junction held 3 bases outside the gene matches. This CDR3 comprises 15 residues. The CDR3 loop is CASSRGQGENQPQHF. For the CDR3, the DNA is TGCGCCAGCAGCCGGGGACAGGGGGAAAATCAGCCCCAGCATTTT.

V gene TRBV5-1 combines with J gene TRBJ1-2; 8 bases align to TRBD1. The CDR3 has 13 residues. The V gene's germline CDR1 is SGHRS and CDR2 YFSETQ. V dropped 3 bases and J dropped 6; count of bases not matched to a gene: 4. CDR3 sequence reads: CASSSSDRDGYTF. CDR3 DNA sequence: TGCGCCAGCAGCTCCTCGGACAGGGATGGCTACACCTTC.

V usage is TRBV3-1 (or the pseudogene TRBV3-2) and J usage is TRBJ2-3; tentative D call: TRBD2 (6 bases). There are 15 residues in the CDR3. V was pared by 4 bases and J by 5 bases, with 16 bases between. Looked up from germline, CDR1 is LGHDT and CDR2 is YNNKEL (reference sequence). The CDR3 nucleotides are TGTGCCAGCAGCCTTACTACACTCGGGGGAGATACGCAGTATTTT. This encodes CASSLTTLGGDTQYF.

V gene TRBV28 combines with J gene TRBJ1-1, with 8 positions matching TRBD1. The germline V gene encodes CDR1 MDHEN and CDR2 SYDVKM. The CDR3 length is 13 residues. The V segment lost 8 bases and the J segment 4 bases; nucleotides outside the gene matches: 6. Written as DNA, the CDR3 is TGTGCCAGCCGACAGGGGTGGATCACTGAAGCTTTCTTT. It codes for CASRQGWITEAFF.

This clone was picked up a small number of times. The V gene is TRBV19, the J gene TRBJ2-7, with TRBD1 matching over 7 bases. The J segment lost 2 bases and the V segment lost 6 bases, leaving 10 bases of the junction unmatched. The CDR3 totals 15 residues. In germline, CDR1 is LNHDA, CDR2 SQIVND (reference sequence). The CDR3 sequence is CASRRAPQGAYEQYF. The CDR3 DNA is TGTGCCAGTAGACGAGCCCCCCAGGGGGCCTACGAGCAGTACTTC.

This clone was recorded only once. The rearrangement joins TRBV2 to TRBJ2-5; D remains ambiguous. Germline loops: CDR1 SNHLY, CDR2 FYNNEI. The CDR3 extends over 11 amino acids. V lost 2 bases, J lost 5 bases, and 3 bases lay in between. The CDR3: CASSERETQYF. The CDR3 DNA reads TGTGCCAGCAGTGAACGGGAGACCCAGTACTTC. The entire variable domain, with the rest obtained from reference TRBV2 and TRBJ2-5, is as follows: EPEVTQTPSHQVTQMGQEVILRCVPISNHLYFYWYRQILGQKVEFLVSFYNNEISEKSEIFDDQFSVERPDGSNFTLKIRSTKLEDSAMYFCASSERETQYFGPGTRLLVL.

The chain joins TRBV6-5 to TRBJ1-1, with D perhaps matching TRBD1 (5 bases). The CDR3 spans 12 residues. Germline-derived CDR1 and CDR2 are MNHEY and SVGAGI. Between the trimmed V and J ends, which lost 4 bases and 7 bases, there was a span of 10 bases. The CDR3 sequence: CASSSAGGEAFF. In DNA, the CDR3 is TGTGCCAGCAGTTCCGCCGGGGGTGAAGCTTTCTTT.

The chain uses TRBV5-1 and TRBJ2-5; tentatively, D is TRBD2 (7 bases). Germline V gene lookup returns CDR1 SGHRS and CDR2 YFSETQ. There are 14 residues in the CDR3. V lost 1 base to trimming and J lost 5 bases, with 12 bases between them. CDR3 in amino acids: CASSLLGGRETQYF. The CDR3 DNA is TGCGCCAGCAGCTTGCTCGGGGGGCGGGAGACCCAGTACTTC.

V is TRBV2 and J is TRBJ1-1; the match to TRBD1 covers 12 bases. Germline V gene lookup returns CDR1 SNHLY and CDR2 FYNNEI. Trimming removed 3 bases from V and 11 bases from J; junction bases left unmatched: 10. This CDR3 is built from 15 residues. In nucleotides, the CDR3 is TGTGCCAGCAGTGACGTGGGACAGGGGGCGTGTATTGCTTTCTTT. Amino acid sequence: CASSDVGQGACIAFF.

CDR3 sequence (DNA): TGTGCCAGCAGCTCCCTGAGGGGGGGCACCGGGGAGCTGTTTTTT. Amino acid sequence: CASSSLRGGTGELFF. The chain combines TRBV11-2 with TRBJ2-2; tentatively, D is TRBD2 (7 bases). The germline V and J ends were trimmed by 4 bases and 4 bases, with 13 bases remaining between them. This CDR3 is built from 15 residues. CDR1 is SGHAT and CDR2 is FQNNGV in the germline V gene.

This rearrangement joins TRBV28 to TRBJ1-1, with D possibly TRBD1 on 5 matching bases. V was cut by 3 bases and J by 2 bases, with 10 bases left in between. This CDR3 region has 14 residues. CDR1 MDHEN and CDR2 SYDVKM come from the germline V gene. The CDR3 here is CASSLVRTNTEAFF. For the CDR3, the DNA is TGTGCCAGCAGTTTGGTCCGGACAAACACTGAAGCTTTCTTT.

In its sample, this clone was seen a few times. V is TRBV4-1 and J is TRBJ1-5; 7 nucleotides align to TRBD1. This CDR3 spans 14 amino acids. The V gene end was trimmed by 0 bases and the J gene end by 4 bases; junction bases not matched to a gene: 0. Germline lookup yields CDR1 MGHRA and CDR2 YSYEKL. The DNA for the CDR3 is TGCGCCAGCAGCCAAGAGACAGGGAATCAGCCCCAGCATTTT. This gives the protein CASSQETGNQPQHF.

This chain joins TRBV19 and TRBJ2-5; 7 nucleotides line up with TRBD1. Trimming took 1 base from V and 9 from J; bases not matched to a gene: 14. Germline V gene data show CDR1 as LNHDA and CDR2 as SQIVND (reference sequence). This CDR3 is 16 amino acids long. The CDR3 spells CASSIVGGRSVKAQYF. CDR3 nucleotide sequence: TGTGCCAGTAGTATAGTAGGGGGCCGGTCAGTGAAGGCCCAGTACTTC. Variable domain in full (rest from reference TRBV19 and TRBJ2-5): DGGITQSPKYLFRKEGQNVTLSCEQNLNHDAMYWYRQDPGQGLRLIYYSQIVNDFQKGDIAEGYSVSREKKESFPLTVTSAQKNPTAFYLCASSIVGGRSVKAQYFGPGTRLLVL.

Here the CDR3 reads CASSRTRETGELFF. The CDR3 DNA is TGTGCCAGTAGTCGCACCAGGGAAACCGGGGAGCTGTTTTTT. The chain is built from TRBV19 and TRBJ2-2, with D perhaps matching TRBD1 (5 bases). Germline V CDR1 and CDR2: LNHDA, SQIVND (reference sequence). The CDR3 runs to 14 residues. V was shortened by 5 bases and J by 5 bases, with 12 bases between the two germline ends.

CDR3 in DNA: TGTGCCAAAGGACAGCTGAACACTGAAGCTTTCTTT. Its translation is CAKGQLNTEAFF. The chain couples TRBV2 to TRBJ1-1, with D perhaps matching TRBD1 (6 bases). The CDR3 is 12 residues long. Trimming stripped 10 bases from V and 0 bases from J, with 9 bases between. Germline-derived CDR1 and CDR2 are SNHLY and FYNNEI.

This chain uses TRBV5-1 with TRBJ1-1; possibly TRBD1 for D (5 bases). Germline V lookup: CDR1 SGHRS, CDR2 YFSETQ. CDR3 length equals 13 residues. Trimming pared 7 bases from V and 0 bases from J, leaving 10 bases between. The CDR3 region has the DNA TGCGCCAGCGGGGCAGGCTTGAACACTGAAGCTTTCTTT. Translating it yields CASGAGLNTEAFF.

The chain combines TRBV5-1 with TRBJ1-1; 8 nucleotides line up with TRBD1. There are 16 residues in the CDR3. CDR1 is SGHRS and CDR2 is YFSETQ in the germline V gene. J gave up 4 bases and V 1 base, and 9 bases lay outside the gene matches. The CDR3 DNA follows: TGCGCCAGCAGCTTGTTCTCCCAGGGGGCGACCACTGAAGCTTTCTTT. Amino acids: CASSLFSQGATTEAFF. Based on the CDR3 plus reference TRBV5-1 and TRBJ1-1, the full variable domain is KAGVTQTPRYLIKTRGQQVTLSCSPISGHRSVSWYQQTPGQGLQFLFEYFSETQRNKGNFPGRFSGRQFSNSRSEMNVSTLELGDSALYLCASSLFSQGATTEAFFGQGTRLTVV.

The chain couples TRBV7-2 to TRBJ1-2; 7 bases are a match to TRBD1. Trimming took 2 bases from V and 6 from J; bases not matched to a gene: 12. The CDR3 is 16 amino acids. CDR1 and CDR2 (germline): SGHTA, FQGNSA. The CDR3 loop is CASSLLISDRANGYTF. The CDR3 DNA reads as TGTGCCAGCAGCTTACTTATCTCCGACAGGGCAAATGGCTACACCTTC.